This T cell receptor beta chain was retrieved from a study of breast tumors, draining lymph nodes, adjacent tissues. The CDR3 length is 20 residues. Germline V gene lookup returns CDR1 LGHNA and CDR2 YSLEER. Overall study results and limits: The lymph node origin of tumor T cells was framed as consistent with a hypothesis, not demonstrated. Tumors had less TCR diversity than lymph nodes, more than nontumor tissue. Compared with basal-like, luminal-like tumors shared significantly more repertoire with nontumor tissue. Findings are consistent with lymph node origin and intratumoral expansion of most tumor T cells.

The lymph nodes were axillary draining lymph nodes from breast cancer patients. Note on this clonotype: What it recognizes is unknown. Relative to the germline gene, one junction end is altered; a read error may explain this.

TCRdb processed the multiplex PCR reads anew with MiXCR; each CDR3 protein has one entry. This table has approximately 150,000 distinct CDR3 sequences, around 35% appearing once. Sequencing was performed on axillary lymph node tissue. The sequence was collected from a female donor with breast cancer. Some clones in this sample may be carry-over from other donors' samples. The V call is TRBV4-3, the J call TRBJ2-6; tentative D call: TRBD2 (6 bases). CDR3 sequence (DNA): TGCGCCAGCAGCCCCCAGAGATGGACCGGGAGAGGGGATGGGGCCAATGTCCTGACTTTC. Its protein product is CASSPQRWTGRGDGANVLTF.